A selection of T cell receptor beta chains follows, all from one sample in a study of monozygotic twins with cystic fibrosis. Only in-frame clones appear in the TCRdb table, and some are missing; sequencing was by immunoSEQ multiplex PCR. The data contain fewer than 30,000 clones, 95% to 97% of them singletons. The sequenced sample consisted of blood. The receptors shown here come from a girl under 10 years old with cystic fibrosis. The CDR3 runs from the conserved cysteine through the conserved F or W. Each record gives: J gene, CDR3 length, clone size, D gene, V gene, CDR3 DNA, CDR3 protein. D genes are given only for firm matches. Clone sizes are given selectively: once, few, many, or a class where the clone is expanded.

j_gene: TRBJ2-5
len: 12
abundance: -
d_gene: -
v_gene: TRBV5-1
CDR3nt: TGCGCCAGCAGCATAGCGCAGGAGACCCAGTACTTC
CDR3aa: CASSIAQETQYF

j_gene: TRBJ2-7
len: 14
abundance: -
d_gene: -
v_gene: TRBV5-6
CDR3nt: TGTGCCAGCAGCTTGGCCGGGGGTGTAGGCGAGCAGTACTTC
CDR3aa: CASSLAGGVGEQYF

j_gene: TRBJ1-1
len: 10
abundance: -
d_gene: -
v_gene: TRBV30
CDR3nt: TGTGCCTGGAAACGGGTGGAAGCTTTCTTT
CDR3aa: CAWKRVEAFF

j_gene: TRBJ2-7
len: 16
abundance: -
d_gene: -
v_gene: TRBV6-5
CDR3nt: TGTGCCAGCAGTTACTCGCTGCGACTACCCCCAGAAGAGCAGTACTTC
CDR3aa: CASSYSLRLPPEEQYF

j_gene: TRBJ1-2
len: 14
abundance: once
d_gene: -
v_gene: TRBV18
CDR3nt: TGTGCCAGCTCACTTGACGGGAGGGTAAATGGCTACACCTTC
CDR3aa: CASSLDGRVNGYTF

j_gene: TRBJ1-2
len: 18
abundance: -
d_gene: -
v_gene: TRBV21-1
CDR3nt: TGTGCCAGCAGCAAAAGGTGGGACAGGGGGCGCACTTGGGATGGCTACACCTTC
CDR3aa: CASSKRWDRGRTWDGYTF

j_gene: TRBJ1-5
len: 13
abundance: -
d_gene: -
v_gene: TRBV5-4
CDR3nt: TGTGCCAGCAGCTTGGGGCCCGCTAGGCCCCAGCATTTT
CDR3aa: CASSLGPARPQHF

j_gene: TRBJ2-7
len: 13
abundance: -
d_gene: -
v_gene: TRBV7-2
CDR3nt: TGTGCCAGCAGCTCCCGGACGTCCTACGAGCAGTACTTC
CDR3aa: CASSSRTSYEQYF

j_gene: TRBJ2-2
len: 15
abundance: -
d_gene: -
v_gene: TRBV7-9
CDR3nt: TGTGCCAGCAGCTGGGACCAGGGAGGCACCGGGGAGCTGTTTTTT
CDR3aa: CASSWDQGGTGELFF

j_gene: TRBJ2-7
len: 12
abundance: -
d_gene: TRBD2
v_gene: TRBV18
CDR3nt: TGTGCCAGCTCACCGGGAGGGGCCGAGCAGTACTTC
CDR3aa: CASSPGGAEQYF

j_gene: TRBJ1-2
len: 15
abundance: -
d_gene: -
v_gene: TRBV6-1
CDR3nt: TGTGCCAGCGGAGCTACAGGGTGGAATGACTATGGCTACACCTTC
CDR3aa: CASGATGWNDYGYTF

j_gene: TRBJ2-5
len: 15
abundance: -
d_gene: -
v_gene: TRBV4-3
CDR3nt: TGCGCCAGCAGCCCGAGGGCGGAGGCGAGAGAGACCCAGTACTTC
CDR3aa: CASSPRAEARETQYF

j_gene: TRBJ2-5
len: 16
abundance: -
d_gene: TRBD1
v_gene: TRBV5-8
CDR3nt: TGTGCCAGCAGCCCCCGGGGACAGGGCAGAGGCGAGACCCAGTACTTC
CDR3aa: CASSPRGQGRGETQYF

j_gene: TRBJ1-6
len: 15
abundance: -
d_gene: -
v_gene: TRBV30
CDR3nt: TGTGCCAGTCCCCGAGGAGTACTCTATAATTCACCCCTCCACTTT
CDR3aa: CASPRGVLYNSPLHF

j_gene: TRBJ2-6
len: 16
abundance: -
d_gene: -
v_gene: TRBV2
CDR3nt: TGTGCCAGCAGTGTGGGGCCAAAATCTGGGGCCAACGTCCTGACTTTC
CDR3aa: CASSVGPKSGANVLTF

j_gene: TRBJ2-7
len: 14
abundance: few
d_gene: -
v_gene: TRBV15
CDR3nt: TGTGCCACCAGCAGAGGAGGGGAGGTTAACGAGCAGTACTTC
CDR3aa: CATSRGGEVNEQYF

j_gene: TRBJ2-3
len: 14
abundance: -
d_gene: -
v_gene: TRBV11-3
CDR3nt: TGTGCCAGCAGCTTGGACAGACTCACAGATACGCAGTATTTT
CDR3aa: CASSLDRLTDTQYF

j_gene: TRBJ2-1
len: 15
abundance: -
d_gene: -
v_gene: TRBV9
CDR3nt: TGTGCCAGCAGCCCAGGGACACTCACCTACAATGAGCAGTTCTTC
CDR3aa: CASSPGTLTYNEQFF

j_gene: TRBJ1-5
len: 18
abundance: -
d_gene: TRBD1
v_gene: TRBV19
CDR3nt: TGTGCCAGTAGTCCAACCCAACCCGGACAGGGAGGCAATCAGCCCCAGCATTTT
CDR3aa: CASSPTQPGQGGNQPQHF

j_gene: TRBJ1-5
len: 18
abundance: -
d_gene: TRBD1
v_gene: TRBV18
CDR3nt: TGTGCCAGCTCACCCAACCTCGACAGGGGTGGTAGCAATCAGCCCCAGCATTTT
CDR3aa: CASSPNLDRGGSNQPQHF

j_gene: TRBJ2-5
len: 15
abundance: -
d_gene: -
v_gene: TRBV5-1
CDR3nt: TGCGCCAGCAGCACCGGCCCGACCTTCCAAGAGACCCAGTACTTC
CDR3aa: CASSTGPTFQETQYF

j_gene: TRBJ1-1
len: 14
abundance: -
d_gene: TRBD1
v_gene: TRBV28
CDR3nt: TGTGCCAGCAGCGACAGGGCGATGAACACTGAAGCTTTCTTT
CDR3aa: CASSDRAMNTEAFF

j_gene: TRBJ2-2
len: 13
abundance: -
d_gene: -
v_gene: TRBV4-1
CDR3nt: TGCGCCAGCAGCCAAGCAGGGACCGGGGAGCTGTTTTTT
CDR3aa: CASSQAGTGELFF

j_gene: TRBJ2-1
len: 16
abundance: -
d_gene: TRBD2
v_gene: TRBV7-8
CDR3nt: TGTGCCAGCAGCTCGATAGCGGGAGGGAGTTCTAATGAGCAGTTCTTC
CDR3aa: CASSSIAGGSSNEQFF

j_gene: TRBJ2-5
len: 13
abundance: -
d_gene: -
v_gene: TRBV4-2
CDR3nt: TGTGCCAGCAGCCAAGATGGGATGGGGCCCGCGTACTTC
CDR3aa: CASSQDGMGPAYF

j_gene: TRBJ1-1
len: 15
abundance: -
d_gene: TRBD1
v_gene: TRBV18
CDR3nt: TGTGCCAGCTCACCACCGCTACAGGGGCGCACTGAAGCTTTCTTT
CDR3aa: CASSPPLQGRTEAFF

j_gene: TRBJ1-3
len: 16
abundance: -
d_gene: -
v_gene: TRBV4-2
CDR3nt: TGTGCCAGCAGCCAAGAGAGAACGGCGGGGGGGAACACCATATATTTT
CDR3aa: CASSQERTAGGNTIYF

j_gene: TRBJ2-2
len: 16
abundance: -
d_gene: -
v_gene: TRBV5-1
CDR3nt: TGCGCCAGCAGAATTAGCGGTAAACTGAACACCGGGGAGCTGTTTTTT
CDR3aa: CASRISGKLNTGELFF

j_gene: TRBJ2-1
len: 15
abundance: -
d_gene: -
v_gene: TRBV5-4
CDR3nt: TGTGCCAGCAGCTTGGCGGGACAACTATACAATGAGCAGTTCTTC
CDR3aa: CASSLAGQLYNEQFF

j_gene: TRBJ1-1
len: 12
abundance: few
d_gene: -
v_gene: TRBV29-1
CDR3nt: TGCAGCGTTAATAGCGGGGCCACTGAAGCTTTCTTT
CDR3aa: CSVNSGATEAFF

j_gene: TRBJ2-1
len: 15
abundance: -
d_gene: -
v_gene: TRBV29-1
CDR3nt: TGCAGCGTTAGGCGAGGGGCTAGCGACTACAATGAGCAGTTCTTC
CDR3aa: CSVRRGASDYNEQFF

j_gene: TRBJ1-5
len: 12
abundance: -
d_gene: -
v_gene: TRBV9
CDR3nt: TGTGCCAGCAGCTCAGACTTAAAAGTACAGCATTTT
CDR3aa: CASSSDLKVQHF

j_gene: TRBJ2-3
len: 15
abundance: -
d_gene: TRBD2
v_gene: TRBV29-1
CDR3nt: TGCAGCGTTGAGGGACTAGCGGGAGATCAAGATACGCAGTATTTT
CDR3aa: CSVEGLAGDQDTQYF

j_gene: TRBJ2-1
len: 12
abundance: -
d_gene: -
v_gene: TRBV28
CDR3nt: TGTGCCAGCAGTCCCTCTTACAATGAGCAGTTCTTC
CDR3aa: CASSPSYNEQFF

j_gene: TRBJ2-2
len: 11
abundance: -
d_gene: -
v_gene: TRBV6-6
CDR3nt: TGTGCCAGCACCGGAGGCGGGGAGCTGTTTTTT
CDR3aa: CASTGGGELFF

j_gene: TRBJ2-5
len: 16
abundance: -
d_gene: -
v_gene: TRBV7-8
CDR3nt: TGTGCCAGCAGCCAACTGACAGGAAGGCTTCAAGAGACCCAGTACTTC
CDR3aa: CASSQLTGRLQETQYF

j_gene: TRBJ1-2
len: 14
abundance: -
d_gene: -
v_gene: TRBV28
CDR3nt: TGTGCCAGCAGTTCTCCTGGACCCGCCTATGGCTACACCTTC
CDR3aa: CASSSPGPAYGYTF

j_gene: TRBJ2-1
len: 12
abundance: -
d_gene: -
v_gene: TRBV5-1
CDR3nt: TGCGCCAGCAGCTTGATCCCGGGTCAGGGGTTCTTC
CDR3aa: CASSLIPGQGFF

j_gene: TRBJ1-2
len: 15
abundance: -
d_gene: -
v_gene: TRBV27
CDR3nt: TGTGCCAGCAGCCCCTCGGGGACTCTTAACTATGGCTACACCTTC
CDR3aa: CASSPSGTLNYGYTF

j_gene: TRBJ1-2
len: 14
abundance: once
d_gene: -
v_gene: TRBV4-1
CDR3nt: TGCGCCAGCAGCCAAGCAGGTGGGAGCTATGGCTACACCTTC
CDR3aa: CASSQAGGSYGYTF

j_gene: TRBJ2-5
len: 16
abundance: -
d_gene: -
v_gene: TRBV10-3
CDR3nt: TGTGCCATCAGTCCCTTCCCACCCGGACTTCAAGAGACCCAGTACTTC
CDR3aa: CAISPFPPGLQETQYF